This entry lists 14 T cell receptor beta chains sequenced from one sample in a study of shared clonotypes between healthy human individuals (dated by TCRdb to about 2020). The library was obtained by the immunoSEQ multiplex PCR assay. Entries here come from immuneACCESS through TCRdb and include only in-frame sequences with V and J called. Some clones fail to appear in such tables; in the studies checked, an unresolved V gene covers under half of the shortfall, and the cause of the remainder is unknown. The sample table shows roughly 1.4 million clones, and just under 99% are seen once. The ten largest clones capture 0.36% of the sample. Sequencing was performed on naive CD4+ T cells sorted from blood. Read against the paper, the sample's cell subset or site label means: CD45RA+ positively selected. These receptors came from a man aged 30-40 years in good health.

The genes are TRBV18 and TRBJ1-2, with no clear D. V was clipped by 1 base and J by 0 bases, with 9 bases between them. The CDR3 totals 15 residues. In germline, CDR1 is KGHSH, CDR2 LQKENI. CDR3 amino acids: CASSPRTEPNYGYTF. In DNA form, the CDR3 reads TGTGCCAGCTCACCACGAACGGAACCTAACTATGGCTACACCTTC.

The J gene is TRBJ2-7, the V gene TRBV25-1; a weak D match, TRBD2 (6 bases). The germline V gene has CDR1 MGHDK and CDR2 SYGVNS. V was cut by 3 bases and J by 0 bases, with 9 bases left in between. This CDR3 spans 14 amino acids. The CDR3: CASSDPAGSYEQYF. The DNA for the CDR3 is TGTGCCAGCAGTGACCCAGCGGGCTCCTACGAGCAGTACTTC.

A note on this clone: Different DNA sequences within this sample yield the same CDR3. The chain links TRBV9 to TRBJ2-3, with 10 bases aligning to TRBD2. There are 16 residues in the CDR3. The germline CDR1 and CDR2 sequences are SGDLS and YYNGEE. J gave up 1 base and V 2 bases, and 4 bases lay outside the gene matches. The CDR3 region has the DNA TGTGCCAGCAGCGTTACCGGGACTAGCGGCACAGATACGCAGTATTTT. As protein: CASSVTGTSGTDTQYF.

This chain links TRBV18 with TRBJ2-1, with TRBD2 identical over 8 bases. The CDR3 runs 17 residues. Looked up from germline, CDR1 is KGHSH and CDR2 is LQKENI. V gave up 1 base and J gave up 7 bases; unmatched junction bases: 12. Here the CDR3 DNA reads TGTGCCAGCTCACCACTCGGTGGGCTAGCGGGCCCAAATGAGCAGTTCTTC. Its translation is CASSPLGGLAGPNEQFF.

V is TRBV11-2 and J is TRBJ1-4; D remains unclear. This CDR3 is built from 14 residues. Germline V gives CDR1 SGHAT, CDR2 FQNNGV. V shed 0 bases and J shed 3 bases, with 5 bases lying between them. For the CDR3, the DNA is TGTGCCAGCAGCTTAGACAGGCCTAATGAAAAACTGTTTTTT. Its translation: CASSLDRPNEKLFF. Based on the CDR3 plus reference TRBV11-2 and TRBJ1-4, the full variable domain is EAGVAQSPRYKIIEKRQSVAFWCNPISGHATLYWYQQILGQGPKLLIQFQNNGVVDDSQLPKDRFSAERLKGVDSTLKIQPAKLEDSAVYLCASSLDRPNEKLFFGSGTQLSVL.

The rearrangement links TRBV19 to TRBJ2-1; 11 bases map to TRBD2. The CDR3 contains 15 residues. Per germline, CDR1 LNHDA and CDR2 SQIVND (reference sequence). J was trimmed by 13 bases and V by 1 base; bases with no gene match: 9. The CDR3 DNA reads TGTGCCAGTAGTATAGCTCTAGCGGGAGGTACTGCCCAGTTCTTC. Protein product: CASSIALAGGTAQFF. Full variable domain (remainder filled in from reference TRBV19 and TRBJ2-1): DGGITQSPKYLFRKEGQNVTLSCEQNLNHDAMYWYRQDPGQGLRLIYYSQIVNDFQKGDIAEGYSVSREKKESFPLTVTSAQKNPTAFYLCASSIALAGGTAQFFGPGTRLTVL.

The chain joins TRBV6-1 to TRBJ1-5; D is perhaps TRBD1 (6 bases). Germline CDR1 MNHNS, CDR2 SASEGT. The CDR3 loop spans 15 amino acids. Trimming removed 6 bases from V and 5 bases from J, with 17 bases in between. CDR3 DNA: TGTGCCAGCAGCTTAACAGGGTCCTCCGATCAGCCCCAGCATTTT. Its protein product is CASSLTGSSDQPQHF.

CDR3 loop: CASSKRLVQTTPGEQFF. The DNA for the CDR3 is TGTGCCAGCAGCAAAAGACTAGTTCAGACTACCCCAGGTGAGCAGTTCTTC. The chain links TRBV7-8 to TRBJ2-1; perhaps TRBD2 as D (6 bases). V was cut by 5 bases and J by 9 bases, with 26 bases left in between. This CDR3 has 17 amino acids. Per the germline V gene, CDR1 is SGHVS and CDR2 is FQNEAQ.

The chain is built from TRBV13 and TRBJ2-1, with D perhaps matching TRBD1 (5 bases). The ends were cut back, 4 bases at V and 4 bases at J, with 29 bases in the middle. Germline-derived CDR1 and CDR2 are PRHDT and FYEKMQ (reference sequence). This CDR3 spans 20 amino acids. This CDR3 reads CASSSPSREHRQSWYNEQFF. CDR3 DNA: TGTGCCAGCAGCTCCCCAAGCAGGGAACATAGACAATCGTGGTACAATGAGCAGTTCTTC.

This clone was observed once. The genes are TRBV10-3 and TRBJ1-2; D is unclear. Germline V lookup: CDR1 ENHRY, CDR2 SYGVKD. This CDR3 spans 11 amino acids. Trimming stripped 4 bases from V and 4 bases from J, with 4 bases between. The CDR3 sequence is CAISGSYGYTF. The CDR3 coding sequence is TGTGCCATCAGTGGGAGCTATGGCTACACCTTC.

This clone showed up just once. This chain links TRBV18 with TRBJ2-3; 10 bases match TRBD2. J gave up 3 bases and V 2 bases, and 14 bases lay outside the gene matches. The CDR3 consists of 19 residues. Germline lookup yields CDR1 KGHSH and CDR2 LQKENI. This CDR3 is CASSPASGSSSGRTDTQYF. CDR3 DNA sequence: TGTGCCAGCTCACCAGCTTCTGGCTCGTCTAGCGGGAGAACAGATACGCAGTATTTT.

V and J are TRBV29-1 and TRBJ2-7; 7 nucleotides align to TRBD2. J was trimmed by 5 bases and V by 4 bases; bases with no gene match: 11. This CDR3 has 14 residues. Germline assignment: CDR1 SQVTM and CDR2 ANQGSEA. CDR3 loop: CSVAPEAGAHEQYF. The CDR3 nucleotides are TGCAGCGTTGCACCCGAGGCGGGAGCCCACGAGCAGTACTTC.

V usage is TRBV28 and J usage is TRBJ2-3; TRBD2 aligns across 7 bases. This CDR3 spans 15 amino acids. V lost 6 bases and J lost 1; bases outside the gene matches: 7. Per germline, CDR1 MDHEN and CDR2 SYDVKM. The CDR3 nucleotides are TGTGCCAGCAGCCAACTAGCGACGGGCACAGATACGCAGTATTTT. Translating it yields CASSQLATGTDTQYF.

The V gene is TRBV19, the J gene TRBJ2-1; perhaps TRBD2 as D (6 bases). Between the trimmed V and J ends, which lost 5 bases and 8 bases, there was a span of 13 bases. This CDR3 spans 13 amino acids. The germline gives CDR1 LNHDA, CDR2 SQIVND (reference sequence). The CDR3 protein is CASSLGGLYEQFF. The CDR3 DNA follows: TGTGCCAGTAGTTTAGGCGGACTATATGAGCAGTTCTTC. The full variable domain, completed using reference TRBV19 and TRBJ2-1, is DGGITQSPKYLFRKEGQNVTLSCEQNLNHDAMYWYRQDPGQGLRLIYYSQIVNDFQKGDIAEGYSVSREKKESFPLTVTSAQKNPTAFYLCASSLGGLYEQFFGPGTRLTVL.